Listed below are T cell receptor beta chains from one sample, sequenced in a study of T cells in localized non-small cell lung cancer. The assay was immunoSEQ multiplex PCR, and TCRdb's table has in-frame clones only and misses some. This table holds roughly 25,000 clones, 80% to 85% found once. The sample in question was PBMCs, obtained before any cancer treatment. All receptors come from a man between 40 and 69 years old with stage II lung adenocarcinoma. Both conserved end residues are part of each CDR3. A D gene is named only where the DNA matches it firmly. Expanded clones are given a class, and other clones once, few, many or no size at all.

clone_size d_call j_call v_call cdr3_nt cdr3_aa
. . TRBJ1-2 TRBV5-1 TGCGCCAGCAGCTTGGACGGGAGTGCGTATGGCTACACCTTC CASSLDGSAYGYTF
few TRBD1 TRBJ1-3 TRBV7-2 TGTGCCAGCAGCTTTGGGGGACAGGGGATCTCTGGAAACACCATATATTTT CASSFGGQGISGNTIYF
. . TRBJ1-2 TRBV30 TGTGCCTGGAGAGGGCAGGCAGGCGGCTACACCTTC CAWRGQAGGYTF
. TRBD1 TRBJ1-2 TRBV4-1 TGCGCCAGCAGCCAGGGACAGTCTAACTATGGCTACACCTTC CASSQGQSNYGYTF
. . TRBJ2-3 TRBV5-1 TGCGCCAGCAGCTTGGAAGGGACCAGCACAGATACGCAGTATTTT CASSLEGTSTDTQYF
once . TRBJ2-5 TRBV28 TGTGCCAGCGAATCAATTAACAGGGTTGGGGAGACCCAGTACTTC CASESINRVGETQYF
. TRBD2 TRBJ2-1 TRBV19 TGTGCCAGTAGTATGCCCGGGAGGGCCAGGAATGAGCAGTTCTTC CASSMPGRARNEQFF
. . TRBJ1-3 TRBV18 TGTGCCAGCTCACCACCAATAGGAACCCATTTCTCTGGAAACACCATATATTTT CASSPPIGTHFSGNTIYF
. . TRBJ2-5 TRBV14 TGTGCCAGCAGCCGAGACGACCAAGAGACCCAGTACTTC CASSRDDQETQYF
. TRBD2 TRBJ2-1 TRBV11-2 TGTGCCAGCAGCCAGAGGGTAGCGGGAGTCGGAGGCAATGAGCAGTTCTTC CASSQRVAGVGGNEQFF
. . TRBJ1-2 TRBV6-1 TGTGCCAGCAGCTCCGCCTCTTTAAATGGCTACACCTTC CASSSASLNGYTF
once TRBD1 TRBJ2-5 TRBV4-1 TGCGCCAGCAGCTCTTTGGGGACAGGGGCCTTAGAGACCCAGTACTTC CASSSLGTGALETQYF
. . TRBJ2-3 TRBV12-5 TGTGCTAGTGGCATAGGGACTGAAGCTAGGGATACGCAGTATTTT CASGIGTEARDTQYF
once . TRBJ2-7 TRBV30 TGTGCCTGGAGTAGGGCCTTAACGGGGGAGCAGTACTTC CAWSRALTGEQYF
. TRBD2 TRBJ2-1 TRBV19 TGTGCCAGTAGTATTCCCCTAGCGGGGAAAGTCAATGAGCAGTTCTTC CASSIPLAGKVNEQFF
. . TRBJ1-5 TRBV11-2 TGTGCCAGCAGCCTGGGCAGGGATCAGCCCCAGCATTTT CASSLGRDQPQHF
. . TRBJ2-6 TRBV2 TGTGCCAGCAGTGACCCACCGCGGTTTAGCTCTGGGGCCAACGTCCTGACTTTC CASSDPPRFSSGANVLTF
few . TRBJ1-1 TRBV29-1 TGCAGCGCTGGGGATGGGAGCGACACTGAAGCTTTCTTT CSAGDGSDTEAFF
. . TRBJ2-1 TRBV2 TGTGCCAGCAGTGATCAACGGACTGGGAGCTCCTACAATGAGCAGTTCTTC CASSDQRTGSSYNEQFF
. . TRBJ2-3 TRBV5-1 TGCGCCAGCAGCTTGAATACGCCCGGGGCGAGGAGGACAGATACGCAGTATTTT CASSLNTPGARRTDTQYF
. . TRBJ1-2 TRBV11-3 TGTGCCAGCAGCTTAATGTCGGGGGGCGCGGATGGCTACACCTTC CASSLMSGGADGYTF
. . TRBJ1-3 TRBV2 TGTGCCAGCAGGGGGGGAGTTTTCTCTGGAAACACCATATATTTT CASRGGVFSGNTIYF
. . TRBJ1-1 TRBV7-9 TGTGCCAGCAGCTTAGCCAGGGCAAACACTGAAGCTTTCTTT CASSLARANTEAFF
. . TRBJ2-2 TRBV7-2 TGTGCCAGTAGGGACCGGTCGAACACCGGGGAGCTGTTTTTT CASRDRSNTGELFF
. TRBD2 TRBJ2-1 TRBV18 TGTGCCAGCTCACCGCCTAGCGGGAGTGGGGAGCAGTTCTTC CASSPPSGSGEQFF
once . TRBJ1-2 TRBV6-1 TGTGCCAGCAGTGAGGCGCCCTTGGTTAAATACTATGGCTACACCTTC CASSEAPLVKYYGYTF
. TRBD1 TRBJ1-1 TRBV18 TGTGCCAGCTCACCTTTTGGACAGGCAAACACTGAAGCTTTCTTT CASSPFGQANTEAFF
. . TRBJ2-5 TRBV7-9 TGTGCCAGCAGCTTAGCAGTCCTGGAGGAGACCCAGTACTTC CASSLAVLEETQYF
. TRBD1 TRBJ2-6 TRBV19 TGTGCCAGTAGTTGGGACAGACTTTACTCTGGGGCCAACGTCCTGACTTTC CASSWDRLYSGANVLTF
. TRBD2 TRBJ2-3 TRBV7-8 TGTGCCAGCAGCTCAGGGGAGACTAGCGGCTACACAGATACGCAGTATTTT CASSSGETSGYTDTQYF
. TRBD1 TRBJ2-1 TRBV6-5 TGTGCCAGCAGGCCGGACAGGGGGAAATACAATGAGCAGTTCTTC CASRPDRGKYNEQFF
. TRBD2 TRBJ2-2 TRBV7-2 TGTGCCAGCAGTCGGGGACTAGCGTTTACCGGGGAGCTGTTTTTT CASSRGLAFTGELFF
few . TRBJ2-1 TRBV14 TGTGCCAGCAGCCCCGACGGCTACAATGAGCAGTTCTTC CASSPDGYNEQFF
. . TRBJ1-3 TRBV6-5 TGTGCCAGCAGTTACACAACCTCCTACTCTGGAAACACCATATATTTT CASSYTTSYSGNTIYF
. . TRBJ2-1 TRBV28 TGTGCCAGCAGTTCCCCGGGGAGCTCCTACAATGAGCAGTTCTTC CASSSPGSSYNEQFF
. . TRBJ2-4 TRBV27 TGTGCCAGCAGCCTTCAGTACTTC CASSLQYF
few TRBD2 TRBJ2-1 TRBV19 TGTGCCAGTAGTAAAAGACTAGCGGGAGGGCTAAGCTCCTACAATGAGCAGTTCTTC CASSKRLAGGLSSYNEQFF
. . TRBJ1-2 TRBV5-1 TGCGCCAGCAGCGTCAGGGTGGAAGGCTACACCTTC CASSVRVEGYTF
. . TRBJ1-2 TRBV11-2 TGTGCCAGCAGATTAGGTAGGGCAGGGAACTATGGCTACACCTTC CASRLGRAGNYGYTF
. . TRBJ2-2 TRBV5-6 TGTGCCAGCAGCTTTCAGGGACTCCTGGGGGCCACCGGGGAGCTGTTTTTT CASSFQGLLGATGELFF
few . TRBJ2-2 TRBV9 TGTGCCAGCAGCGTAGCTTTCCCTAACACCGGGGAGCTGTTTTTT CASSVAFPNTGELFF
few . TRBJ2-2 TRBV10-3 TGTGCCACCTTTCAGGGATGGGGCACCGGGGAGCTGTTTTTT CATFQGWGTGELFF
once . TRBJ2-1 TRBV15 TGTGCCACCAGCAGAGAGCAAAGTGAGCAGTTCTTC CATSREQSEQFF
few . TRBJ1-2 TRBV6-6 TGTGCCAGCACCCTACAACGGGGGTTGGATGGCTACACCTTC CASTLQRGLDGYTF
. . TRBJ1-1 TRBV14 TGTGCCAGCAGCCAAGTCGGCAGGGACACTGAAGCTTTCTTT CASSQVGRDTEAFF
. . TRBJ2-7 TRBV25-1 TGTGCCAGCAGTGACCCTTCTGGACGGGACTACGAGCAGTACTTC CASSDPSGRDYEQYF
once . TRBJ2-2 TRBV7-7 TGTGCCAGCAGCTTAGAGCCGTTTGGGGGGGAGCTGTTTTTT CASSLEPFGGELFF
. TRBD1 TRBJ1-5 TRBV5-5 TGTGCCAGCAGCCGGAAGGGGACAGGGAATCAGCCCCAGCATTTT CASSRKGTGNQPQHF
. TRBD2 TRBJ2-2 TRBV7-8 TGTGCCAGCAGTCTACTAGCGGGGGGCACCGGGGAGCTGTTTTTT CASSLLAGGTGELFF
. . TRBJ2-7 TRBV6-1 TGTGCCAGCAGTGAACACCAGTCCTACGAGCAGTACTTC CASSEHQSYEQYF
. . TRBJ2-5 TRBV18 TGTGCCAGCTCACCACGAGGGGGAGAGACCCAGTACTTC CASSPRGGETQYF
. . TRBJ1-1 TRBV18 TGTGCCAGCTCACTCTTTCCCCCTAGAAGAACGGAGACTGAAGCTTTCTTT CASSLFPPRRTETEAFF
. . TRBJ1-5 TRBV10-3 TGTGCCATCAGTGAGGGAGGGGGTAGCAATCAGCCCCAGCATTTT CAISEGGGSNQPQHF
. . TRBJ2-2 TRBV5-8 TGTGCCAGCAGCTTAGTGCGTAACGGGGAGCTGTTTTTT CASSLVRNGELFF
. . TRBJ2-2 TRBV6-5 TGTGCCAGCAGTTCGACAGCCCTGAACACCGGGGAGCTGTTTTTT CASSSTALNTGELFF
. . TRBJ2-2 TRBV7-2 TGTGCCAGCAGCTTGTTGGTTCTTAACACCGGGGAGCTGTTTTTT CASSLLVLNTGELFF
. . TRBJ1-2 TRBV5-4 TGTGCCAGCACCAAACAGGGAAAGTACGTCTATGGCTACACCTTC CASTKQGKYVYGYTF